This is a list of T cell receptor beta chains from one sample in a study of T cell repertoires in cytomegalovirus infection. TCRdb recomputed calls from the reads with MiXCR, one row per CDR3 protein. The sample yields about 330,000 distinct CDR3 sequences, around a tenth seen once. The sample comprised PBMCs. Receptors were obtained from a human donor in good health (CMV status not recorded). Some clones in this sample may be carry-over from other donors' samples. Each CDR3 is given with its conserved first and last residue. Fields, in order: J gene, V gene, clone size, D gene, CDR3 DNA, CDR3 protein. D genes are given only for firm matches. The size of a clone is reported for some rows only, either as once, few or many, or as a class for expanded clones.

J: TRBJ2-7; V: TRBV7-6; size: .; D: TRBD2; DNA: TGTGCCAGCAGCTTAGAAACTAGCGGGAGGTACGAGCAGTACTTC; CDR3: CASSLETSGRYEQYF
J: TRBJ2-4; V: TRBV7-2; size: many; D: TRBD2; DNA: TGTGCCAGCAGCCCTCCGGGGGGGGGTGCCGGAAACATTCAGTACTTC; CDR3: CASSPPGGGAGNIQYF
J: TRBJ1-1; V: TRBV7-2; size: many; D: .; DNA: TGTGCCAGCAGCTTAGGTTACAGGGAAACTGAAGCTTTCTTT; CDR3: CASSLGYRETEAFF
J: TRBJ2-2; V: TRBV6-6; size: once; D: TRBD1; DNA: TGTGCCAGCGCCAGGACAGGCATCGGGGAGCTGTTTTTT; CDR3: CASARTGIGELFF
J: TRBJ2-3; V: TRBV19; size: .; D: .; DNA: TGTGCCAGTAGTTCCCGCTGGAGCACAGATACGCAGTATTTT; CDR3: CASSSRWSTDTQYF
J: TRBJ2-7; V: TRBV29-1; size: many; D: TRBD2; DNA: TGCAGCGTCGTGACTAGCGGAGCCTACGAGCAGTACTTC; CDR3: CSVVTSGAYEQYF
J: TRBJ1-2; V: TRBV20-1; size: .; D: .; DNA: TGCAGTGCTCTCAGCCGGGGGGGGGGGGTTGGCTACACCTTC; CDR3: CSALSRGGGVGYTF
J: TRBJ1-2; V: TRBV7-2; size: many; D: TRBD1; DNA: TGTGCCAGCAGCCGGGACAGGGGGCCTAGTGGCTACACCTTC; CDR3: CASSRDRGPSGYTF
J: TRBJ1-1; V: TRBV2; size: few; D: .; DNA: TGTGCCAGCACCTATACCCCACCTAGGGCTTTCTTT; CDR3: CASTYTPPRAFF
J: TRBJ2-7; V: TRBV11-2; size: .; D: TRBD2; DNA: TGTGCCAGCAGCTCCTATGGGGGTAGCGGGACCGACGAGCAGTACTTC; CDR3: CASSSYGGSGTDEQYF
J: TRBJ2-3; V: TRBV11-2; size: few; D: .; DNA: TGTGCCAGCTCCCCCCGAGGGCGCGGGCTAGCCGATACGCAGTATTTT; CDR3: CASSPRGRGLADTQYF
J: TRBJ2-1; V: TRBV5-4; size: .; D: .; DNA: TGTGCCAGCAGCTTGGGGCTAGCATATGAGCAGTTCTTC; CDR3: CASSLGLAYEQFF
J: TRBJ1-2; V: TRBV7-2; size: many; D: .; DNA: TGTGCCAGCAGCTCCCGGGACGGAAACTATGGCTACACCTTC; CDR3: CASSSRDGNYGYTF
J: TRBJ2-1; V: TRBV11-2; size: many; D: TRBD2; DNA: TGTGCCAGCAGCGGGACTAGCGGGAGCTTTGGTGAGCAGTTCTTC; CDR3: CASSGTSGSFGEQFF
J: TRBJ1-5; V: TRBV7-2; size: many; D: TRBD1; DNA: TGTGCCAGCAGCCCGACAGGGGGCGCTGGCCAGCCCCAGCATTTT; CDR3: CASSPTGGAGQPQHF